The subject of this entry is one T cell receptor beta chain. CDR3 length: 13 residues. From germline, CDR1 is ENHRY and CDR2 SYGVKD. V dropped 4 bases and J dropped 4 bases, with 10 bases sitting between them. These data are taken from a study of Ad26.COV2.S vaccination and SARS-CoV-2 variants. Study-wide background: The donor belonged to the COV1001 Ad26.COV2.S trial arm.

Clones were sequenced by immunoSEQ multiplex PCR, and TCRdb holds only the in-frame ones, with some missing. The sample contains about 680,000 clones, roughly 90% of which appear only once. Indicated treatment: 15 to 20 received Ad26.COV2.S at low or high dose, single or two shots; 5 received placebo; per-sample allocation not given. Vaccine and placebo recipients were sampled on day 63 after the first injection. V gene TRBV10-3 combines with J gene TRBJ1-2; D not certain. The sequence came from a person between 18 and 59 years old who received the Ad26.COV2.S COVID-19 vaccine or a placebo. The material sequenced was peripheral blood, taken in a trial of Ad26.COV2.S vaccine versus placebo. The CDR3 protein is CAISGGVGYGYTF. CDR3 DNA: TGTGCCATCAGTGGCGGAGTAGGCTATGGCTACACCTTC.